These 24 T cell receptor beta chains came from one sample sequenced in a study of blood T cell repertoires in COVID-19. Data came from immunoSEQ multiplex PCR; TCRdb stores just in-frame clones and leaves some out. The table includes roughly 33,000 clones, about 87% detected once. The sequenced material came from peripheral blood. All receptors derive from a man at least 80 years old with active COVID-19.

The chain joins TRBV30 to TRBJ2-1; the match to TRBD2 covers 8 bases. Looked up from germline, CDR1 is GTSNPN and CDR2 is SVGIG (reference sequence). J was trimmed by 9 bases and V by 4 bases; bases with no gene match: 5. This CDR3 is built from 12 residues. Here the CDR3 DNA reads TGTGCCTGGAAACGGGAGGGCGTTGAGCAGTTCTTC. It encodes CAWKREGVEQFF.

CDR3 sequence (DNA): TGTGCCAGCAGTCGTACGGGGCTCCACAGGGGGCGTTTGGACACCGGGGAGCTGTTTTTT. Protein: CASSRTGLHRGRLDTGELFF. The chain couples TRBV6-2 or TRBV6-3 to TRBJ2-2; 9 bases match TRBD1. The J segment lost 3 bases and the V segment lost 5 bases, leaving 19 bases of the junction unmatched. The germline CDR1 and CDR2 sequences are MNHEY and SVGEGT. This CDR3 region has 20 residues.

This chain joins TRBV14 and TRBJ2-6; tentatively, D is TRBD2 (5 bases). Germline CDR1 is SGHDN and CDR2 is FVKESK. The CDR3 totals 17 residues. V was cut by 2 bases and J by 2 bases, with 13 bases left in between. The CDR3 coding sequence is TGTGCCAGCAGCCAACGCCGGGGAAACGCTGGGGCCAACGTCCTGACTTTC. Amino acid sequence: CASSQRRGNAGANVLTF.

The chain employs TRBV3-1 (or the pseudogene TRBV3-2) and TRBJ2-7; TRBD1 might be the D (5 bases). CDR3 length: 13 residues. Germline V gene sequence: CDR1 LGHDT, CDR2 YNNKEL (reference sequence). Trimming removed 4 bases from V and 3 bases from J, with 10 bases in between. In DNA form, the CDR3 reads TGTGCCAGCAGCCGACAGCAAAACTACGAGCAGTACTTC. Its protein is CASSRQQNYEQYF.

The J gene is TRBJ2-7, the V gene TRBV4-3; tentatively, D is TRBD2 (5 bases). CDR1 is LGHNA and CDR2 is YSLEER in the germline V gene. The ends were cut back, 0 bases at V and 1 base at J, with 16 bases in the middle. The CDR3 covers 17 residues. The CDR3 region has the DNA TGCGCCAGCAGCCAAGACGGGAACGGACCGTTATCCTACGAGCAGTACTTC. Translation: CASSQDGNGPLSYEQYF.

The genes are TRBV28 and TRBJ2-7; tentatively, D is TRBD1 (5 bases). V gave up 5 bases and J gave up 3 bases, with 14 bases separating them. This CDR3 comprises 14 residues. CDR1 is MDHEN, CDR2 SYDVKM, per germline. This chain's CDR3 is CASSTVTANYEQYF. CDR3 DNA sequence: TGTGCCAGCAGTACTGTGACAGCCAACTACGAGCAGTACTTC.

In its sample, this clone was seen a few times. The V and J genes are TRBV6-5 and TRBJ2-7; TRBD1 agrees at 7 bases. This CDR3 comprises 12 residues. Germline values: CDR1 MNHEY, CDR2 SVGAGI. J was trimmed by 4 bases and V by 7 bases; bases with no gene match: 4. For the CDR3, the DNA is TGTGCCAGCACCGGGACAGCTTACGAGCAGTACTTC. Protein product: CASTGTAYEQYF.

V usage is TRBV24-1 and J usage is TRBJ2-3; D is undetermined. Germline CDR1 is KGHDR and CDR2 is SFDVKD. The length of the CDR3 is 13 residues. Between the trimmed V and J ends, which lost 4 bases and 4 bases, there was a span of 8 bases. The CDR3 DNA sequence: TGTGCCACCAGTGAAACAAACGCAGATACGCAGTATTTT. Protein sequence: CATSETNADTQYF.

The gene calls are TRBV7-8 and TRBJ1-4, with TRBD1 identical over 7 bases. The CDR3 extends over 14 amino acids. Per the germline V gene, CDR1 is SGHVS and CDR2 is FQNEAQ. Germline trimming cut 1 base from V and 7 bases from J; bases unmatched to any gene: 3. The CDR3 DNA is TGTGCCAGCAGCTTAGACAGGGGAGTTGAAAAACTGTTTTTT. This codes for CASSLDRGVEKLFF.

V usage is TRBV14 and J usage is TRBJ2-1, with 8 bases matching TRBD2. The CDR3 covers 16 residues. Germline V gene data show CDR1 as SGHDN and CDR2 as FVKESK. Trimming removed 4 bases from V and 4 bases from J; junction bases left unmatched: 9. The CDR3 reads CASSPLAGNLYNEQFF. The CDR3 DNA follows: TGTGCCAGCAGCCCCCTAGCGGGTAACCTTTACAATGAGCAGTTCTTC.

This chain uses TRBV7-2 with TRBJ2-2, with D perhaps matching TRBD2 (6 bases). This CDR3 has 16 amino acids. Germline CDR1 reads SGHTA; CDR2 reads FQGNSA. The V and J ends lost 1 base and 1 base respectively, with 10 bases between them. CDR3 amino acids: CASSLGGTLNTGELFF. The CDR3 DNA is TGTGCCAGCAGCTTAGGCGGGACCCTGAACACCGGGGAGCTGTTTTTT.

The V gene is TRBV18, the J gene TRBJ2-7; D possibly corresponds to TRBD2 (6 bases). The length of the CDR3 is 13 residues. With 6 bases removed from V and 2 bases from J, the gap between germline ends came to 11 bases. Germline V gene sequence: CDR1 KGHSH, CDR2 LQKENI. CDR3 protein: CASSREVTYEQYF. CDR3 DNA: TGTGCCAGCTCCAGGGAGGTAACCTACGAGCAGTACTTC. Complete variable domain (other parts from reference TRBV18 and TRBJ2-7): NAGVMQNPRHLVRRRGQEARLRCSPMKGHSHVYWYRQLPEEGLKFMVYLQKENIIDESGMPKERFSAEFPKEGPSILRIQQVVRGDSAAYFCASSREVTYEQYFGPGTRLTVT.

This chain connects TRBV5-1 to TRBJ2-2; 11 positions agree with TRBD2. The CDR3 loop spans 14 amino acids. V gave up 7 bases and J gave up 1 base; unmatched junction bases: 0. Germline CDR1 is SGHRS and CDR2 is YFSETQ. The CDR3 reads CASGTSGNTGELFF. The CDR3 DNA follows: TGCGCCAGCGGGACTAGCGGGAACACCGGGGAGCTGTTTTTT.

The chain employs TRBV27 and TRBJ2-5; 9 bases are shared with TRBD2. J was trimmed by 4 bases and V by 4 bases; bases with no gene match: 7. The CDR3 runs to 15 residues. Germline values: CDR1 MNHEY, CDR2 SMNVEV (reference sequence). The CDR3 is CASSSLPSGIETQYF. CDR3 nucleotide sequence: TGTGCCAGCAGTTCCCTACCTAGCGGGATAGAGACCCAGTACTTC.

The V call is TRBV21-1, the J call TRBJ2-1; TRBD1 was called by the table and not checked on the DNA. TRBV21-1 is designated a pseudogene. This CDR3 is 15 amino acids long. CDR3 region: CASRGRDRLYNEQFF. The CDR3 coding sequence is TGTGCCAGCAGGGGGCGGGACAGGCTTTACAATGAGCAGTTCTTC.

This clone has only one observation. The rearrangement links TRBV6-5 to TRBJ2-5; 10 nucleotides match TRBD2. CDR3 length equals 16 residues. Germline trimming cut 3 bases from V and 3 bases from J; bases unmatched to any gene: 7. CDR1 is MNHEY and CDR2 is SVGAGI in the germline V gene. CDR3 nucleotides: TGTGCCAGCAGTTATCCCCAGCGGGAGGGTGAAGAGACCCAGTACTTC. Encoded protein: CASSYPQREGEETQYF.

The chain employs TRBV6-5 and TRBJ2-7, with 10 bases that match TRBD1. Germline V gives CDR1 MNHEY, CDR2 SVGAGI. J was trimmed by 3 bases and V by 2 bases; bases with no gene match: 4. CDR3 length: 15 amino acids. The DNA of the CDR3 is TGTGCCAGCAGTTACGGGACAGGGGCACTCTACGAGCAGTACTTC. Amino acid sequence: CASSYGTGALYEQYF.

The count of this clone is one. V is TRBV4-1 and J is TRBJ1-2, with TRBD1 matching over 7 bases. The CDR3 covers 16 residues. V was pared by 3 bases and J by 2 bases, with 9 bases of the junction left unmatched. Germline loops: CDR1 MGHRA, CDR2 YSYEKL. CDR3 in DNA: TGCGCCAGCAGCCAGGGGGTTGGGGGACAGAACTATGGCTACACCTTC. It is translated as CASSQGVGGQNYGYTF.

V is TRBV3-1 (or the pseudogene TRBV3-2) and J is TRBJ1-1; a possible D gene is TRBD1 (5 bases). Germline values: CDR1 LGHDT, CDR2 YNNKEL (reference sequence). Trimming shortened V by 1 base and J by 12 bases, and 24 bases separated the two germline ends. The CDR3 runs to 16 residues. In DNA, the CDR3 is TGTGCCAGCAGCCAAGTCTTACTTGGGGGAGGGTCAAAGACTTTCTTT. Translation gives CASSQVLLGGGSKTFF.

This clone was counted once. The CDR3 here is CASSPDRGADTQYF. The CDR3 DNA is TGTGCCAGCAGCCCGGACAGGGGAGCAGATACGCAGTATTTT. The rearrangement links TRBV7-2 to TRBJ2-3; TRBD1 agrees at 9 bases. J gave up 4 bases and V 5 bases, and 4 bases lay outside the gene matches. This CDR3 spans 14 amino acids. Germline CDR1 and CDR2: SGHTA and FQGNSA.

This clone was found once. The chain recombines TRBV15 with TRBJ2-5; 7 bases match TRBD2. Germline V lookup: CDR1 LNHNV, CDR2 YYDKDF (reference sequence). The CDR3 consists of 17 residues. V was pared by 1 base and J by 5 bases, with 13 bases of the junction left unmatched. The CDR3 reads CATSRGAGRENWETQYF. The DNA of the CDR3 is TGTGCCACCAGCAGAGGCGCCGGGCGGGAGAATTGGGAGACCCAGTACTTC.

This sequence joins TRBV28 and TRBJ1-2; tentative D call: TRBD1 (5 bases). Germline V gene sequence: CDR1 MDHEN, CDR2 SYDVKM. This CDR3 is built from 15 residues. Trimming removed 8 bases at V and 3 bases at J, with 19 bases between. In DNA form, the CDR3 reads TGTGCCAGCCAGGTGGGTGTGGCAGGGTACTATGGCTACACCTTC. It specifies CASQVGVAGYYGYTF.

This chain links TRBV6-2 or TRBV6-3 with TRBJ2-3, with TRBD1 matching 8 bases. V shed 5 bases, J shed 3 bases, and the junction held 4 bases outside the gene matches. This CDR3 has 14 amino acids. The germline CDR1 and CDR2 sequences are MNHEY and SVGEGT. The CDR3 bases are TGTGCCAGCAGTGACAGGACAGGGACAGATACGCAGTATTTT. The encoded protein is CASSDRTGTDTQYF.

The rearrangement links TRBV5-4 to TRBJ2-2; 8 positions agree with TRBD2. V gave up 2 bases and J gave up 6 bases; unmatched junction bases: 6. This CDR3 spans 15 amino acids. Germline CDR1 reads SGHNT; CDR2 reads YYREEE (reference sequence). CDR3 in DNA: TGTGCCAGCAGCTTCGGGACTAGTTCCGCCGGGGAGCTGTTTTTT. Amino acids: CASSFGTSSAGELFF.